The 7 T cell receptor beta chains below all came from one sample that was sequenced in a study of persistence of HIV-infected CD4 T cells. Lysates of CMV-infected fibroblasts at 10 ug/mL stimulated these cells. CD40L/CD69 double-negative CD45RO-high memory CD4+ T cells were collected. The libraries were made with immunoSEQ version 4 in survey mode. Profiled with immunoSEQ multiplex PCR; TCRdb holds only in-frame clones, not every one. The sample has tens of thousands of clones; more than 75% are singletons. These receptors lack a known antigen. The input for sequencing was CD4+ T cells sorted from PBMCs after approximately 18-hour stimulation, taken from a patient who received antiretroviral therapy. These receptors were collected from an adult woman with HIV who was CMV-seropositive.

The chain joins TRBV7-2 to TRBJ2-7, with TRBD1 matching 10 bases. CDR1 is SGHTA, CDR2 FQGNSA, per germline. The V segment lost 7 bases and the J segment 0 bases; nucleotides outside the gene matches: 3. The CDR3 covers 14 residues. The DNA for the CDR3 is TGTGCCAGCAAGGGACAGGGGACCTCCTACGAGCAGTACTTC. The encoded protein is CASKGQGTSYEQYF. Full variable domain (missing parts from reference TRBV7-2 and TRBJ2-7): GAGVSQSPSNKVTEKGKDVELRCDPISGHTALYWYRQSLGQGLEFLIYFQGNSAPDKSGLPSDRFSAERTGGSVSTLTIQRTQQEDSAVYLCASKGQGTSYEQYFGPGTRLTVT.

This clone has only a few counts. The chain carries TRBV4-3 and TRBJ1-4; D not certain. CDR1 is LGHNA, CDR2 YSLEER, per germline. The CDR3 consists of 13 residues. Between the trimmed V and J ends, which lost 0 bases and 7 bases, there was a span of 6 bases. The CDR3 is CASSQDRAEKLFF. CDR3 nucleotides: TGCGCCAGCAGCCAAGATCGAGCTGAAAAACTGTTTTTT.

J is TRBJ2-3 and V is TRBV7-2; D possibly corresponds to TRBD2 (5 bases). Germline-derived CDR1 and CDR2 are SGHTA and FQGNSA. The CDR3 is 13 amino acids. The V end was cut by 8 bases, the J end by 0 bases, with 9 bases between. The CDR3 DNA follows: TGTGCCAGCCGGGGAAGTAGCACAGATACGCAGTATTTT. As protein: CASRGSSTDTQYF.

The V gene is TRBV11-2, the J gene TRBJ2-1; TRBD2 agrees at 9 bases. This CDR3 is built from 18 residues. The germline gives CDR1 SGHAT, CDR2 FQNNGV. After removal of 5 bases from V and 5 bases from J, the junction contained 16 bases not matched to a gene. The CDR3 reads CASSPRGAGGNYNNEQFF. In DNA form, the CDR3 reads TGTGCCAGCAGCCCCCGGGGAGCGGGAGGAAATTATAACAATGAGCAGTTCTTC.

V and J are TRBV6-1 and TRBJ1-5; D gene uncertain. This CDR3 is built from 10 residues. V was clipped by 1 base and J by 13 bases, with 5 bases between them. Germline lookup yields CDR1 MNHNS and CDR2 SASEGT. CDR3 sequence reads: CASSEGAQHF. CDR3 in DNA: TGTGCCAGCAGTGAAGGAGCACAGCATTTT.

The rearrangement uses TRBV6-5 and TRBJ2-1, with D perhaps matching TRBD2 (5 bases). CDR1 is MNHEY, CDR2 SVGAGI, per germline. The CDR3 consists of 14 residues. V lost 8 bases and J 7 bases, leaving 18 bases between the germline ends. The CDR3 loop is CASELLRGNNEQFF. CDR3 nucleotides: TGTGCCAGCGAACTCCTGCGAGGGAATAATGAGCAGTTCTTC.

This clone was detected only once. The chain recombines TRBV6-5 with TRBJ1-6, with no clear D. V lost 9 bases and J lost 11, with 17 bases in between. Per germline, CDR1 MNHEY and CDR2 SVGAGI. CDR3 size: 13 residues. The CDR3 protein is CASCEKHTAPLHF. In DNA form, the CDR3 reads TGTGCCAGTTGTGAGAAACATACGGCACCCCTCCACTTT.